This TCR beta chain is drawn from a study of Graves' ophthalmopathy and Graves' hyperthyroidism. Study as a whole: Peripheral blood was collected at initial diagnosis, before any treatment.

Study observations and caveats: Between ophthalmopathy and stable hyperthyroidism, a 13-signature model drew a separation with around 90% sensitivity and 81.08% specificity. Ophthalmopathy progression was predicted with 55% to 71% sensitivity and about 72% specificity.

Per germline, CDR1 SQVTM and CDR2 ANQGSEA. With 5 bases removed from V and 4 bases from J, the gap between germline ends came to 9 bases. The CDR3 is made up of 12 amino acids. As for this clonotype: Its target is not known.

What supplied the PBMCs was more than 7.5 ml of fresh peripheral blood. Amplification targeted the TCR beta CDR3 regions, with RNA transcripts as the source material. Investigators did first-round RT-PCR with HTBI primers, then second-round multiplex PCR. One entry per CDR3 protein, called by TCRdb with MiXCR from the multiplex PCR reads. Here the sample spans 240,000 or so distinct CDR3 sequences, roughly 50% being singletons. The J gene is TRBJ1-5, the V gene TRBV29-1; D not certain. The sequence was obtained from an adult man with Graves' ophthalmopathy. The sequenced sample was peripheral blood. CDR3 nucleotide sequence: TGCAGCGTTAGGACGGGGAATCAGCCCCAGCATTTT. Translation gives CSVRTGNQPQHF.